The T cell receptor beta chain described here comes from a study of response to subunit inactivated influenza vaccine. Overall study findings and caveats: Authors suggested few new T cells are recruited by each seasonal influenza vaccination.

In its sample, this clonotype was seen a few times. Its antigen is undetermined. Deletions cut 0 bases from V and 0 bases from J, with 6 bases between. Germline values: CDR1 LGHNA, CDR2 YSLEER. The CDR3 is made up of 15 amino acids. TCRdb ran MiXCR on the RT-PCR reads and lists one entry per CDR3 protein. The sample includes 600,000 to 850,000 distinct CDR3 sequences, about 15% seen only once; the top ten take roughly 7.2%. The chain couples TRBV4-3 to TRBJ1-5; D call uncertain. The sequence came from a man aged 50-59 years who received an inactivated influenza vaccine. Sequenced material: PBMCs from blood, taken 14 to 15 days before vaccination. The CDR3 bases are TGCGCCAGCAGCCAAGATCTGATTAGCAATCAGCCCCAGCATTTT. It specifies CASSQDLISNQPQHF.